This entry lists 31 T cell receptor beta chains sequenced from one sample in a study of T cell repertoires in cytomegalovirus infection. These receptors' targets are unknown. TCRdb redid the calling of the reads with MiXCR, one entry per CDR3 protein. Of hundreds of thousands of distinct CDR3 sequences in the sample, around 30% are singletons; the top ten hold around 15%. The input for sequencing was cultured CD8+ T cells from PBMCs, taken from culture after CMV antigen stimulation. These receptor sequences come from a human donor in good health (CMV status not recorded). Some clones in this sample may be carry-over from other donors' samples.

The rearrangement joins TRBV6-2 or TRBV6-3 to TRBJ2-7; D might be TRBD1 (6 bases). CDR1 and CDR2 from the germline V gene are MNHEY and SVGEGT. Deletions cut 5 bases from V and 3 bases from J, with 17 bases between. The CDR3 is 15 amino acids. For the CDR3, the DNA is TGTGCCAGCAGTCCGACAGGAGACTATCTCTACGAGCAGTACGTC. Translation: CASSPTGDYLYEQYV.

At least ten counts were recorded for this clonotype. This sequence joins TRBV27 and TRBJ1-5, with no clear D. This CDR3 spans 12 amino acids. In germline, CDR1 is MNHEY, CDR2 SMNVEV (reference sequence). Trimming cost V 5 bases and J 6 bases, with 8 bases left between them. The CDR3 reads CASSPPGQPQHF. CDR3 in DNA: TGTGCCAGCAGTCCCCCCGGTCAGCCCCAGCATTTT.

The chain carries TRBV27 and TRBJ2-7; weak D call: TRBD1 (6 bases). Germline V gives CDR1 MNHEY, CDR2 SMNVEV (reference sequence). The V end was cut by 5 bases, the J end by 4 bases, with 12 bases between. CDR3 length: 13 residues. This chain's CDR3 is CASSPGTKYEQYV. Here the CDR3 DNA reads TGTGCCAGCAGTCCCGGGACAAAATACGAGCAGTACGTC.

The CDR3 sequence: CASSLYPPKMNTEAFF. CDR3 coding DNA: TGTGCCAGCAGCTTGTATCCCCCTAAGATGAACACTGAAGCTTTCTTT. The V gene is TRBV7-3, the J gene TRBJ1-1, with D unresolved. V was cut by 3 bases and J by 0 bases, with 14 bases left in between. CDR1 is SGHTA, CDR2 FQGTGA, per germline. The length of the CDR3 is 16 residues.

The rearrangement links TRBV4-3 to TRBJ2-1; the D gene is possibly TRBD2 (6 bases). This CDR3 is 15 amino acids long. In germline, CDR1 is LGHNA, CDR2 YSLEER. The V end lost 4 bases, the J end lost 4 bases, and 14 bases lay between the germline ends. The CDR3 loop is CASSPTSRAYNEQFF. The CDR3 DNA reads as TGCGCCAGCAGCCCCACTAGCAGGGCTTACAATGAGCAGTTCTTC.

This chain links TRBV7-3 with TRBJ1-4; TRBD1 matches at 8 bases. V lost 5 bases, J lost 7 bases, and 9 bases stayed unmatched. Germline CDR1 SGHTA, CDR2 FQGTGA. The CDR3 consists of 15 residues. CDR3 protein: CASSPTSGGGEKLFF. CDR3 DNA: TGTGCCAGCAGCCCTACCTCAGGGGGCGGTGAAAAACTGTTTTTT.

This rearrangement joins TRBV29-1 to TRBJ1-1; D is perhaps TRBD1 (6 bases). The CDR3 consists of 14 residues. Germline V gives CDR1 SQVTM, CDR2 ANQGSEA. The CDR3 here is CSGWGGRLNTEAFF. DNA of the CDR3: TGCAGTGGGTGGGGGGGCAGGCTGAACACTGAAGCTTTCTTT.

The chain has TRBV7-9 and TRBJ1-5; D is undetermined. The V and J ends lost 4 bases and 2 bases respectively, with 12 bases between them. The CDR3 sequence is 15 residues long. From germline, CDR1 is SEHNR and CDR2 FQNEAQ (reference sequence). DNA of the CDR3: TGTGCCAGCAGCTCCACAGCGGGAGGCAATCAGCCCCAGCATTTT. Its protein product is CASSSTAGGNQPQHF.

With regard to this clonotype: At one of its ends the junction is not consistent with the germline gene, which may arise from a read error. This chain uses TRBV7-7 with TRBJ2-2; D uncertain. This CDR3 has 13 amino acids. CDR1 is SSHAT, CDR2 FNYEAQ, per germline (reference sequence). The CDR3 bases are TGTGCTAGCAGCTCCACTACACCCGGGGAGCTGTTTTTT. As protein: CASSSTTPGELFF. The full variable domain, its missing parts supplied by reference TRBV7-7 and TRBJ2-2, is GAGVSQSPRYKVTKRGQDVTLRCDPISSHATLYWYQQALGQGPEFLTYFNYEAQPDKSGLPSDRFSAERPEGSISTLTIQRTEQRDSAMYRCASSSTTPGELFFGEGSRLTVL.

This clonotype turned up a few times. The chain carries TRBV15 and TRBJ1-4; D possibly corresponds to TRBD1 (5 bases). With 0 bases removed from V and 8 bases from J, the gap between germline ends came to 13 bases. The germline V gene encodes CDR1 LNHNV and CDR2 YYDKDF (reference sequence). The CDR3 consists of 15 residues. CDR3 coding DNA: TGTGCCACCAGCAGAGATCAGGGCATCGGAGAAAAACTGTTTTTT. It encodes CATSRDQGIGEKLFF.

The table lists this clonotype with a few counts. The chain combines TRBV19 with TRBJ2-2; D gene unclear. In germline, CDR1 is LNHDA, CDR2 SQIVND (reference sequence). Trimming removed 2 bases from V and 4 bases from J, with 5 bases in between. This CDR3 is 13 amino acids long. The DNA for the CDR3 is TGTGCCAGTAGTATAAAGGGCACCGGGGAGCTGTTTTTT. This codes for CASSIKGTGELFF.

The table lists this clonotype with many counts. The chain uses TRBV7-8 and TRBJ1-2, with D uncertain. This CDR3 has 17 amino acids. CDR1 SGHVS and CDR2 FQNEAQ come from the germline V gene. V dropped 5 bases and J dropped 6 bases, with 25 bases sitting between them. The CDR3 DNA sequence: TGTGCCAGCAGCCATCCCCACGGTTATTGGATCCTTGATGGCTACACCTTC. Protein sequence: CASSHPHGYWILDGYTF.

This sequence joins TRBV10-2 and TRBJ2-3; no clear D. Trimming left V 7 bases short and J 0 bases short, with 17 bases between. The germline V gene has CDR1 WSHSY and CDR2 SAAADI. This CDR3 region has 16 residues. The CDR3 reads CASTRGPLSSTDTQYF. CDR3 nucleotides: TGCGCCAGCACCCGCGGCCCTCTCTCTAGCACAGATACGCAGTATTTT.

The rearrangement joins TRBV6-2 or TRBV6-3 to TRBJ2-7, with TRBD2 identical over 8 bases. V gave up 10 bases and J gave up 5 bases; unmatched junction bases: 16. Germline assignment: CDR1 MNHEY and CDR2 SVGEGT. There are 15 residues in the CDR3. CDR3 protein: CATHSAAGDENEQYV. DNA for the CDR3: TGTGCCACCCATTCGGCAGCGGGGGACGAGAACGAGCAGTACGTC.

This clonotype showed up just a few times. This chain connects TRBV2 to TRBJ2-1; D remains unclear. The V gene's germline CDR1 is SNHLY and CDR2 FYNNEI. This CDR3 has 12 amino acids. V lost 7 bases, J lost 7 bases, and 11 bases lay in between. The CDR3 spells CASKGHLNEQFF. The CDR3 region has the DNA TGTGCCAGCAAGGGTCACCTGAATGAGCAGTTCTTC.

Points on this clonotype: A much larger clone is a single base away; this may be a read error. The V gene is TRBV7-8, the J gene TRBJ1-5; D gene uncertain. The CDR3 has 13 amino acids. Germline V gene data show CDR1 as SGHVS and CDR2 as FQNEAQ. The CDR3 region has the DNA TGTGTCAGCGGGAGGGAGGGCAATCAGCCCCAGCATTTT. Translated: CVSGREGNQPQHF.

The table lists this clonotype with a few counts. The chain employs TRBV6-2 or TRBV6-3 and TRBJ2-5; a possible D gene is TRBD2 (5 bases). V gave up 5 bases and J gave up 2 bases, with 12 bases separating them. CDR1 is MNHEY, CDR2 SVGEGT, per germline. This CDR3 contains 14 residues. CDR3 sequence (DNA): TGTGCCAGCAGTCTGGACTGGGAACAAGAGACCCAGTACTTC. Amino acids: CASSLDWEQETQYF.

V is TRBV5-6 and J is TRBJ1-6, with D unresolved. CDR3 length equals 14 residues. Trimming left V 2 bases short and J 7 bases short, with 10 bases between. CDR1 is SGHDT, CDR2 YYEEEE, per germline. The CDR3, as DNA: TGTGCCAGCAGCTTCAGGACCTTCAATTCACCCCTCCACTTT. Translated: CASSFRTFNSPLHF.

V gene TRBV6-5 combines with J gene TRBJ1-1; D remains unclear. Trimming removed 0 bases from V and 0 bases from J, with 8 bases in between. Germline V gives CDR1 MNHEY, CDR2 SVGAGI. This CDR3 region has 15 residues. The CDR3 DNA sequence: TGTGCCAGCAGTTACTCGGACCTAATGAACACTGAAGCTTTCTTT. Translation gives CASSYSDLMNTEAFF.

V is TRBV13 and J is TRBJ2-7; D is unresolved. Germline V CDR1 and CDR2: PRHDT, FYEKMQ (reference sequence). The CDR3 runs 13 residues. V was shortened by 0 bases and J by 9 bases, with 12 bases between the two germline ends. CDR3 nucleotide sequence: TGTGCCAGCAGCTTAGGAAGGAACCGAGGGCAGTACGTC. This sequence encodes CASSLGRNRGQYV.

This chain uses TRBV29-1 with TRBJ2-1, with TRBD2 matching over 11 bases. CDR3 size: 16 residues. CDR1 and CDR2 (germline): SQVTM, ANQGSEA. Trimming cost V 1 base and J 7 bases; bases outside gene matches: 9. This CDR3 reads CSVEGSTGTSGNEQFF. For the CDR3, the DNA is TGCAGCGTTGAAGGTTCTACCGGGACTAGCGGAAATGAGCAGTTCTTC.

This sequence joins TRBV15 and TRBJ2-1; D is undetermined. Trimming removed 6 bases at V and 7 bases at J, with 7 bases between. Germline CDR1 is LNHNV and CDR2 is YYDKDF (reference sequence). This CDR3 is 11 amino acids long. The DNA for the CDR3 is TGTGCCACCAGGGAAGGGAATGAGCAGTTCTTC. This gives the protein CATREGNEQFF.

The chain carries TRBV27 and TRBJ2-1, with 8 positions matching TRBD2. The CDR3 runs to 15 residues. Germline V CDR1 and CDR2: MNHEY, SMNVEV (reference sequence). J lost 7 bases, V lost 3 bases, and 8 bases had no gene match. CDR3 region: CASSFTGGAPNEQFF. CDR3 DNA: TGTGCCAGCAGTTTTACCGGGGGGGCACCGAATGAGCAGTTCTTC.

This clonotype was picked up many times. The chain recombines TRBV12-3 or TRBV12-4 with TRBJ1-5; 8 nucleotides match TRBD1. The CDR3 has 14 amino acids. Losses at the gene ends were 6 bases for V and 2 bases for J; bases not matched to a gene: 3. CDR3 sequence reads: CASSSTGGNQPQHF. CDR3 coding DNA: TGTGCCAGCAGCTCGACAGGGGGCAATCAGCCCCAGCATTTT.

The chain couples TRBV28 to TRBJ2-7; the D gene could be TRBD1 or TRBD2 (6 bases each). V was cut by 3 bases and J by 1 base, with 13 bases left in between. Germline V gene data show CDR1 as MDHEN and CDR2 as SYDVKM. The CDR3 is 15 amino acids. The CDR3 region is CASSFSGAGSYEQYV. The CDR3, as DNA: TGTGCCAGCAGTTTCTCGGGGGCCGGTTCCTACGAGCAGTACGTC.

About this clonotype: Being one base from a much bigger clone, this may be a read error. The J gene is TRBJ1-2, the V gene TRBV7-2; D might be TRBD1 (6 bases). Germline CDR1 is SGHTA and CDR2 is FQGNSA. This CDR3 spans 14 amino acids. Trimming took off 0 bases at V and 6 bases at J, with 11 bases between the two ends. The CDR3 bases are TGTGCCAGCAGCTTAGCGGGGGCCGCTGATGGCTACACCTTC. Protein: CASSLAGAADGYTF.

J is TRBJ2-7 and V is TRBV6-1; D tentatively reads TRBD1 or TRBD2 (5 bases each). V dropped 2 bases and J dropped 2 bases, with 10 bases sitting between them. CDR3 length equals 14 residues. Per germline, CDR1 MNHNS and CDR2 SASEGT. In nucleotides, the CDR3 is TGTGCCAGCAGTGAAATTAGAGGGGCCTACGAGCAGTACTTC. It is translated as CASSEIRGAYEQYF.

V usage is TRBV13 and J usage is TRBJ1-3; D is perhaps TRBD1 (5 bases). Germline CDR1 reads PRHDT; CDR2 reads FYEKMQ (reference sequence). CDR3 length equals 18 residues. The V end was cut by 4 bases, the J end by 0 bases, with 19 bases between. The CDR3 sequence: CASSSSRGLPISGNTIYF. The CDR3 DNA sequence: TGTGCCAGCAGCTCTTCTCGGGGCCTTCCCATCTCTGGAAACACCATATATTTT. The full variable domain, rest sourced from reference TRBV13 and TRBJ1-3, is AAGVIQSPRHLIKEKRETATLKCYPIPRHDTVYWYQQGPGQDPQFLISFYEKMQSDKGSIPDRFSAQQFSDYHSELNMSSLELGDSALYFCASSSSRGLPISGNTIYFGEGSWLTVV.

V and J are TRBV6-2 or TRBV6-3 and TRBJ1-1; TRBD1 is a possible D gene (5 bases). Trimming removed 6 bases from V and 1 base from J, with 12 bases in between. This CDR3 is built from 14 residues. The germline CDR1 and CDR2 sequences are MNHEY and SVGEGT. The CDR3 loop is CASRLQVPNTEAFF. In nucleotides, the CDR3 is TGTGCCAGCAGATTACAGGTACCGAACACTGAAGCTTTCTTT.

V and J are TRBV27 and TRBJ2-1, with 9 bases fitting TRBD1. Per germline, CDR1 MNHEY and CDR2 SMNVEV (reference sequence). With V trimmed by 5 bases and J by 6 bases, 8 bases remained unmatched. The CDR3 spans 15 residues. The CDR3, as DNA: TGTGCCAGCAGTATCGGGACAGGGACGGGCAATGAGCAGTTCTTC. Its translation is CASSIGTGTGNEQFF.

This clonotype was observed at least ten times. The chain joins TRBV7-2 to TRBJ2-4; TRBD1 matches at 8 bases. V gave up 5 bases and J gave up 10 bases; unmatched junction bases: 10. This CDR3 has 14 amino acids. Looked up from germline, CDR1 is SGHTA and CDR2 is FQGNSA. The DNA of the CDR3 is TGTGCCAGCAGCCGCAGGGGACAGGTCGCAATTCAGTACTTC. Residues: CASSRRGQVAIQYF.